This entry describes one TCR beta chain. TCRdb keeps only in-frame clones here, not all; method: immunoSEQ multiplex PCR. The sample consists of roughly 240,000 clones, approximately 86% of them appearing once. This entry belongs to a study of blood T cell repertoires in COVID-19. Germline-derived CDR1 and CDR2 are MNHNY and SVGAGI (reference sequence). The CDR3 has 19 amino acids. J lost 0 bases, V lost 6 bases, and 13 bases had no gene match. The receptor was derived from a woman in her thirties who had recovered from COVID-19. The rearrangement uses TRBV6-6 and TRBJ1-6; 8 nucleotides align to TRBD1. Sequencing was performed on peripheral blood. In DNA form, the CDR3 reads TGTGCCAGCAGCTTCGGAACTAGGACAGGGAGCTCCTATAATTCACCCCTCCACTTT. Translating it yields CASSFGTRTGSSYNSPLHF.